This T cell receptor beta chain was obtained from a study of control samples from healthy donors and cancer patients. Germline CDR1 and CDR2: SGHTA and FQGNSA. This CDR3 region has 15 residues. V lost 1 base to trimming and J lost 4 bases; unmatched junction nucleotides: 0. TCRdb keeps only in-frame clones here, not all; method: immunoSEQ multiplex PCR. Of about 150,000 clones in the sample, approximately 93% were seen once. The sequence came from a man over 45 in good health. The gene calls are TRBV7-2 and TRBJ2-7, with 14 bases fitting TRBD2. The sample consisted of blood. CDR3 region: CASSLGTSGRYEQYF. In DNA, the CDR3 is TGTGCCAGCAGCTTAGGGACTAGCGGGAGGTACGAGCAGTACTTC.